This is a list of T cell receptor beta chains from one sample in a study of OX40 agonist ivuxolimab in advanced cancers. Generated by immunoSEQ multiplex PCR, the TCRdb table keeps only in-frame clones and is missing some. The data contain about 45,000 clones, around 92% of them singletons. The sequencing used CD4+ or CD8+ T cells sorted from blood, collected in a trial of the OX40 agonist ivuxolimab. The receptor source for this set is an adult with an advanced solid tumor such as melanoma, head and neck, liver or kidney cancer. The CDR3 runs from the conserved cysteine through the conserved F or W. D genes are given only for firm matches. For some rows the clone size is stated as once, few or many, or as a class when expanded; others skip it.

>TRBJ1-4|TRBV25-1|-|-
CASSDSGTHMICILQSF
TGTGCCAGCAGTGATTCCGGGACACATATGATTTGTATACTCCAAAGTTTT
>TRBJ2-6|TRBV5-1|TRBD2|once
CASSLTGTSGRTGANVLTF
TGCGCCAGCAGCCTCACCGGGACTAGCGGGAGGACTGGGGCCAACGTCCTGACTTTC
>TRBJ1-5|TRBV6-1|-|-
CASSERGAYSNQPQHF
TGTGCCAGCAGTGAACGGGGAGCCTATAGCAATCAGCCCCAGCATTTT
>TRBJ2-7|TRBV27|-|-
CASSLTSTYEQYF
TGTGCCAGCAGTTTAACCTCAACCTACGAGCAGTACTTC
>TRBJ2-1|TRBV7-9|-|once
CASSPLLGSINEQFF
TGTGCCAGCAGCCCTCTGTTGGGCAGTATCAATGAGCAGTTCTTC
>TRBJ2-4|TRBV15|TRBD1|-
CATSRGDRGRGNIQYF
TGTGCCACCAGCAGAGGAGACAGGGGCCGTGGAAACATTCAGTACTTC
>TRBJ1-1|TRBV4-1|-|-
CASRSQGPPEAFF
TGCGCCAGCAGGAGCCAGGGTCCCCCTGAAGCTTTCTTT
>TRBJ2-7|TRBV6-1|-|-
CASTRAVGSYEQYF
TGTGCCAGCACCAGGGCAGTAGGCTCCTACGAGCAGTACTTC
>TRBJ2-3|TRBV15|TRBD2|-
CATSRGGLASTDTQYF
TGTGCCACCAGCAGAGGGGGACTAGCAAGCACAGATACGCAGTATTTT
>TRBJ2-7|TRBV10-2|-|-
CASSEYGVSHNEQYF
TGCGCCAGCAGTGAGTATGGGGTAAGCCACAACGAGCAGTACTTC
>TRBJ2-3|TRBV10-1|-|-
CASSETLDLNF
TGCGCCAGCAGTGAGACATTGGACTTGAATTTT
>TRBJ1-2|TRBV6-6|-|-
CASSYNEGSYGYTF
TGTGCCAGCAGTTACAATGAGGGCTCCTATGGCTACACCTTC
>TRBJ2-7|TRBV6-5|-|-
CASSYDDLFYEQYF
TGTGCCAGCAGTTACGATGACCTATTCTACGAGCAGTACTTC
>TRBJ1-1|TRBV2|TRBD1|-
CASSKTGTGATEAFF
TGTGCCAGCAGCAAGACCGGGACAGGGGCCACTGAAGCTTTCTTT
>TRBJ2-7|TRBV5-5|TRBD1|-
CASSFTGGFAYEQYF
TGTGCCAGCAGCTTTACAGGGGGTTTTGCCTACGAGCAGTACTTC
>TRBJ2-7|TRBV5-1|TRBD2|-
CASRPHPGLAGGEQYF
TGCGCCAGCAGACCCCACCCCGGACTAGCGGGGGGCGAGCAGTACTTC
>TRBJ2-7|TRBV9|TRBD1|medium-sized
CASSSNPGTGFTYEQYF
TGTGCCAGCAGCTCCAACCCCGGGACAGGTTTCACCTACGAGCAGTACTTC
>TRBJ2-2|TRBV5-1|TRBD2|-
CASSPRTSGGLNTGELFF
TGCGCCAGCAGCCCCCGGACTAGCGGGGGCCTGAACACCGGGGAGCTGTTTTTT
>TRBJ2-7|TRBV5-1|TRBD1|once
CASGTDLYEQYF
TGCGCCAGTGGGACAGACCTGTACGAGCAGTACTTC
>TRBJ2-2|TRBV5-1|-|-
CASRPDSGLIGGLFF
TGCGCCAGCAGACCGGACAGTGGGCTCATCGGAGGGCTGTTTTTT